This TCR beta chain comes out of a study of vaccination effects on CD4 cells after COVID-19. Some clones are missing from TCRdb's copy, which holds only in-frame ones; the method was immunoSEQ multiplex PCR. The table lists about 27,000 clones, 75% to 80% of them singletons, with 16% in the top ten. Comment on this clone: The antigen is unknown.

With 0 bases removed from V and 0 bases from J, the gap between germline ends came to 11 bases. The V gene's germline CDR1 is ENHRY and CDR2 SYGVKD. This CDR3 is 16 amino acids long. Study-level results: Convalescent patients were few in the study, and early post-infection timepoints were absent.

Antigen-specific CD4+ T cell clonotypes were called by their expansion after viral peptide-pool culture in ViraFEST. Following a roughly ten-day culture, CD4+ T cells were purified. PCR showed that the person got SARS-CoV-2 infection at some point between March and December 2020. This chain links TRBV10-3 with TRBJ1-1; D unresolved. This specimen consisted of CD4+ T cells from PBMCs cultured with HCoV-NL63 spike peptides, obtained before COVID-19 vaccination. The clonotype originates from a human donor who had a prior SARS-CoV-2 infection. CDR3 loop: CAISESGYQMNTEAFF. The CDR3 bases are TGTGCCATCAGTGAGTCGGGGTATCAAATGAACACTGAAGCTTTCTTT.